The 12 T cell receptor beta chains below all came from one sample that was sequenced in a study of T cells in Graves' hyperthyroidism and ophthalmopathy. Amplified TCR beta CDR3 regions derived from RNA transcripts. The HTBI primer set drove a first-round RT-PCR of the TCR CDR3. Each CDR3 protein is one row after TCRdb ran MiXCR on the multiplex PCR reads. The sample includes around 97,000 distinct CDR3 sequences, 47% of them seen just once. Material for sequencing was blood. Every receptor here comes from a man in his forties with Graves' hyperthyroidism.

This clonotype was recorded many times. The chain has TRBV5-4 and TRBJ2-3; tentative D call: TRBD2 (6 bases). Germline assignment: CDR1 SGHNT and CDR2 YYREEE (reference sequence). This CDR3 has 14 residues. V was shortened by 4 bases and J by 10 bases, with 19 bases between the two germline ends. As DNA, the CDR3 is TGTGCCAGCAGCCTCCGGGGGTCCCAAGGGTCGCAGTATTTT. Amino acid sequence: CASSLRGSQGSQYF.

This clonotype was observed a handful of times. The chain recombines TRBV27 with TRBJ2-2; D ambiguous. The CDR3 covers 12 residues. V gave up 0 bases and J gave up 6 bases, with 2 bases separating them. The V gene's germline CDR1 is MNHEY and CDR2 SMNVEV (reference sequence). The CDR3 here is CASSLSAGELFF. In DNA form, the CDR3 reads TGTGCCAGCAGTTTATCGGCCGGGGAGCTGTTTTTT.

This chain uses TRBV2 with TRBJ2-2; TRBD2 agrees at 7 bases. J lost 14 bases, V lost 2 bases, and 5 bases had no gene match. The germline V gene encodes CDR1 SNHLY and CDR2 FYNNEI. This CDR3 spans 12 amino acids. The CDR3 reads CASSEKWGGLFF. For the CDR3, the DNA is TGTGCCAGCAGTGAAAAATGGGGGGGTCTGTTTTTT. Filled out from reference TRBV2 and TRBJ2-2, the complete variable domain reads EPEVTQTPSHQVTQMGQEVILRCVPISNHLYFYWYRQILGQKVEFLVSFYNNEISEKSEIFDDQFSVERPDGSNFTLKIRSTKLEDSAMYFCASSEKWGGLFFGEGSRLTVL.

Ten or more counts support this clonotype. A read error may account for a junction end that differs from germline. The chain links TRBV29-1 to TRBJ1-1; D unresolved. CDR3 size: 11 residues. Germline values: CDR1 SQVTM, CDR2 ANQGSEA. CDR3 protein: CSVEGSTEAFF. In DNA form, the CDR3 reads TGCAGCGTCGAAGGTTCCACTGAAGCTTTCTTT.

Comments on this clonotype: One end of the junction is discordant with germline, which a read error may explain. The V gene is TRBV20-1, the J gene TRBJ1-1; D uncertain. The CDR3 sequence is 12 residues long. Germline V gene data show CDR1 as DFQATT and CDR2 as SNEGSKA (reference sequence). This chain's CDR3 is CSASLGTTGAFF. CDR3 nucleotide sequence: TGCAGTGCTAGTCTGGGAACCACTGGAGCTTTCTTT.

This clonotype was seen repeatedly, ten times or more. A junction end diverges from the germline sequence, so it may reflect a read error. The genes are TRBV12-3 or TRBV12-4 and TRBJ2-7; unclear D gene. The CDR3 length is 14 residues. The CDR3 sequence: CAGSLFSAEDEQYF. The CDR3, as DNA: TGTGCCGGCAGTTTGTTTTCGGCAGAGGACGAGCAGTACTTC.

V usage is TRBV19 and J usage is TRBJ1-5; 7 nucleotides line up with TRBD1. Germline CDR1 reads LNHDA; CDR2 reads SQIVND (reference sequence). J gave up 5 bases and V 10 bases, and 5 bases lay outside the gene matches. This CDR3 comprises 12 residues. The CDR3 coding sequence is TGTGCCACCCGACAGGGATATCAGCCCCAGCATTTT. Its protein is CATRQGYQPQHF.

This clonotype was counted ten times or more. The chain carries TRBV5-1 and TRBJ2-5; 9 nucleotides align to TRBD2. V was pared by 4 bases and J by 5 bases, with 9 bases of the junction left unmatched. There are 15 residues in the CDR3. From germline, CDR1 is SGHRS and CDR2 YFSETQ. In DNA form, the CDR3 reads TGCGCCAGCAGCCCCCCCCTAGCGGGACGGGAGACCCAGTACTTC. Protein product: CASSPPLAGRETQYF.

Remarks on this clonotype: Compared with germline, one end of the junction differs, possibly owing to a read error. Here the CDR3 DNA reads TGTGCCAGCAGGAGATGGGGGCAAAATTCACCCCTCCGCTTT. Protein product: CASRRWGQNSPLRF. The chain couples TRBV7-3 to TRBJ1-6; tentatively, D is TRBD1 (6 bases). This CDR3 is built from 14 residues. Germline CDR1 SGHTA, CDR2 FQGTGA.

This clonotype showed up many times. The CDR3 DNA reads as TGTGCCAGCAGAAATACGGGACAGGGGTTCCCCCTCCACTTT. Its translation: CASRNTGQGFPLHF. The V gene is TRBV19, the J gene TRBJ1-6; 10 nucleotides line up with TRBD1. CDR1 is LNHDA, CDR2 SQIVND, per germline (reference sequence). The trim removed 9 bases at V and 13 bases at J, leaving 12 bases unmatched. The CDR3 is 14 amino acids. The full variable domain, its missing parts supplied by reference TRBV19 and TRBJ1-6, is DGGITQSPKYLFRKEGQNVTLSCEQNLNHDAMYWYRQDPGQGLRLIYYSQIVNDFQKGDIAEGYSVSREKKESFPLTVTSAQKNPTAFYLCASRNTGQGFPLHFGNGTRLTVT.

The table lists this clonotype with many counts. The chain carries TRBV19 and TRBJ1-1; 7 bases agree with TRBD1. This CDR3 is built from 16 residues. J was trimmed by 3 bases and V by 5 bases; bases with no gene match: 12. Germline V lookup: CDR1 LNHDA, CDR2 SQIVND (reference sequence). The CDR3 region has the DNA TGTGCCAGTAGTGAACCTTACAGGGGTAGCGACACTGAAGCTTTCTTT. Translation gives CASSEPYRGSDTEAFF.

Worth noting for this clonotype: Being one base from a much bigger clone, this may be a read error. The V gene is TRBV18, the J gene TRBJ2-1, with 7 nucleotides matching TRBD1. The germline CDR1 and CDR2 sequences are KGHSH and LQKENI. This CDR3 has 14 residues. The CDR3: CASSGQDSYNEQVF. The CDR3 DNA is TGTGCCAGCTCCGGACAGGACAGCTACAATGAGCAGGTCTTC.